Below are 29 T cell receptor beta chains sequenced from a single sample in a study of blood T cells in healthy people across ages (dated by TCRdb to 2013 to 2016). Library preparation was by 5' RACE. Instrument on record: Illumina HiSeq 2500. The second PCR ran for about 7 to 11 cycles and used a J-beta primer mix along with a sample-barcoded 5' primer. TCRdb itself trimmed the public reads at Q25 with fastp, ran MiXCR and retained productive beta chains. Every entry covers one CDR3 protein and lists the most common genes and DNA from its rows. The sample contains just under 550,000 distinct CDR3 sequences, more than 20% of them found a single time. The top ten clonotypes cover approximately 10% of the sample. These data are also associated with another study on T cells of mothers and their children.

The sequenced sample was blood. The receptors were sampled from a boy aged 5-17 years in good health.

This clonotype has a handful of counts. The rearrangement joins TRBV5-5 to TRBJ2-2; 8 bases align to TRBD1. The CDR3 has 15 amino acids. V dropped 4 bases and J dropped 8; count of bases not matched to a gene: 10. The germline V gene has CDR1 SGHKS and CDR2 YYEKEE (reference sequence). The CDR3 reads CASSPGTGGGGELFF. CDR3 DNA sequence: TGTGCCAGCAGCCCCGGGACAGGTGGCGGTGGGGAGCTGTTTTTT.

This chain connects TRBV12-3 or TRBV12-4 to TRBJ1-4; TRBD1 might be the D (6 bases). Trimming took off 3 bases at V and 10 bases at J, with 15 bases between the two ends. The CDR3 totals 14 residues. CDR3 in DNA: TGTGCCAGCAGTTTCTTCAGGGGACGGGGAAAACTGTTTTTT. Protein product: CASSFFRGRGKLFF.

Comment on this clonotype: One end of the junction fails to match germline, which may point to a read error. V gene TRBV7-9 combines with J gene TRBJ2-3; unclear D gene. The CDR3 is 14 residues long. CDR1 is SEHNR, CDR2 FQNEAQ, per germline (reference sequence). The CDR3 coding sequence is TGTGCCAGCAGCCCGCGGTACGGCACAGATACGCACTATTTT. Its translation: CASSPRYGTDTHYF.

The chain has TRBV12-3 or TRBV12-4 and TRBJ2-5; tentatively, D is TRBD2 (6 bases). The V gene lost 2 bases and the J gene lost 9 bases, with 10 bases spanning the gap. The CDR3 covers 12 residues. The CDR3 DNA is TGTGCCAGCAGTTTATCGTGGGAGGCCCAGTACTTC. Residues: CASSLSWEAQYF.

For this clonotype: The junction departs from the called germline gene at one end, perhaps through a read error. The CDR3, as DNA: TGTGCCAGCAGCGTAAGTCCCGGAAACCAAGAGACCCAGCACTTC. The encoded protein is CASSVSPGNQETQHF. This chain links TRBV9 with TRBJ2-5; D ambiguous. Germline V gene data show CDR1 as SGDLS and CDR2 as YYNGEE. CDR3 length: 15 residues. Full variable domain (remainder filled in from reference TRBV9 and TRBJ2-5): DSGVTQTPKHLITATGQRVTLRCSPRSGDLSVYWYQQSLDQGLQFLIQYYNGEERAKGNILERFSAQQFPDLHSELNLSSLELGDSALYFCASSVSPGNQETQHFGPGTRLLVL.

The V gene is TRBV20-1, the J gene TRBJ2-5; 9 nucleotides agree with TRBD1. This CDR3 region has 12 residues. Germline lookup yields CDR1 DFQATT and CDR2 SNEGSKA (reference sequence). The junction had 9 bases not matched to a gene; V was cut back by 5 bases and J by 11 bases. The DNA of the CDR3 is TGCAGTGCTTCGGGACAGGGTTTAGGGCAGTACTTC. Its protein is CSASGQGLGQYF.

This clonotype has only a few counts. V is TRBV4-1 and J is TRBJ1-2, with 10 bases identical to TRBD1. CDR1 is MGHRA and CDR2 is YSYEKL in the germline V gene. V gave up 3 bases and J gave up 2 bases; unmatched junction bases: 3. The CDR3 extends over 15 amino acids. For the CDR3, the DNA is TGCGCCAGCAGCCACGACAGGGGGCACAACTATGGCTACACCTTC. Translated: CASSHDRGHNYGYTF.

The V gene is TRBV6-2 or TRBV6-3, the J gene TRBJ2-5, with 7 nucleotides matching TRBD1. The ends lost 0 bases at V and 3 bases at J; junction bases unmatched: 10. From germline, CDR1 is MNHEY and CDR2 SVGEGT. This CDR3 comprises 17 residues. CDR3 bases: TGTGCCAGCAGTTACTCCCGCCCGAGGGGGCGGAAAGAGACCCAGTACTTC. Translated: CASSYSRPRGRKETQYF.

A note on this clonotype: One end of the junction is discordant with germline, which a read error may explain. The rearrangement joins TRBV7-9 to TRBJ1-2; 7 bases are a match to TRBD1. CDR3 length equals 14 residues. From germline, CDR1 is SEHNR and CDR2 FQNEAQ (reference sequence). The CDR3 DNA reads as TGTGCCGGCAGCTTCCCGACAGGGAACTATGGCTACACCTTC. This translates into CAGSFPTGNYGYTF.

This sequence joins TRBV10-2 and TRBJ2-3; no definite D call. The ends were cut back, 5 bases at V and 2 bases at J, with 8 bases in the middle. The CDR3 sequence is 13 residues long. CDR1 and CDR2 (germline): WSHSY, SAAADI. CDR3 DNA: TGCGCCAGCAGTCACGGAGTCACAGATACGCAGTATTTT. Its protein product is CASSHGVTDTQYF.

The V call is TRBV2, the J call TRBJ1-4, with 7 bases aligning to TRBD1. Germline V lookup: CDR1 SNHLY, CDR2 FYNNEI. CDR3 size: 16 residues. Trimming removed 7 bases from V and 2 bases from J; junction bases left unmatched: 10. The CDR3 DNA follows: TGTGCCAGCACCCCAGACAGGGCTCGCACTAATGAAAAACTGTTTTTT. Translation gives CASTPDRARTNEKLFF.

V gene TRBV6-5 combines with J gene TRBJ2-4; no definite D call. The CDR3 has 11 residues. Trimming pared 5 bases from V and 5 bases from J, leaving 4 bases between. Germline values: CDR1 MNHEY, CDR2 SVGAGI. The CDR3 sequence is CASSRENIQYF. CDR3 in DNA: TGTGCCAGCAGTCGGGAAAACATTCAGTACTTC.

This clonotype was observed a few times. The gene calls are TRBV5-4 and TRBJ2-3; D call uncertain. CDR3 length equals 14 residues. Trimming took 5 bases from V and 6 from J, leaving 16 bases between them. The germline gives CDR1 SGHNT, CDR2 YYREEE (reference sequence). CDR3 amino acids: CASSMVDRYDTQYF. CDR3 coding DNA: TGTGCCAGCAGTATGGTGGACCGTTACGATACGCAGTATTTT.

The rearrangement links TRBV6-1 to TRBJ2-2; TRBD1 matches 10 bases. Germline V gives CDR1 MNHNS, CDR2 SASEGT. This CDR3 has 15 amino acids. Losses at the gene ends were 5 bases for V and 7 bases for J; bases not matched to a gene: 7. CDR3 in amino acids: CASSTGTGVVGELFF. Here the CDR3 DNA reads TGTGCCAGCAGTACCGGGACAGGGGTGGTCGGGGAGCTGTTTTTT.

This clonotype was seen a handful of times. This chain connects TRBV7-9 to TRBJ2-6; D not certain. The CDR3 is made up of 17 amino acids. Trimming removed 1 base from V and 0 bases from J, with 10 bases in between. Germline CDR1 is SEHNR and CDR2 is FQNEAQ (reference sequence). The CDR3 sequence: CASSLVMLSSGANVLTF. The DNA of the CDR3 is TGTGCCAGCAGCTTAGTCATGTTGAGCTCTGGGGCCAACGTCCTGACTTTC.

The sample holds a few counts of this clonotype. This chain uses TRBV28 with TRBJ2-4; 8 bases are shared with TRBD2. The length of the CDR3 is 20 residues. V gave up 7 bases and J gave up 8 bases; unmatched junction bases: 28. Germline V lookup: CDR1 MDHEN, CDR2 SYDVKM. The CDR3 is CASNSEGGEWTSRQMDIQYF. The CDR3 DNA reads as TGTGCCAGCAACTCTGAGGGGGGGGAGTGGACTAGCCGCCAAATGGACATTCAGTACTTC.

The chain is built from TRBV6-5 and TRBJ2-3; 7 positions agree with TRBD1. The germline V gene has CDR1 MNHEY and CDR2 SVGAGI. CDR3 length: 15 residues. Germline trimming cut 4 bases from V and 4 bases from J; bases unmatched to any gene: 8. In DNA, the CDR3 is TGTGCCAGCAGTTCCACGGGACAGTTCCCAGATACGCAGTATTTT. It is translated as CASSSTGQFPDTQYF.

This chain links TRBV11-2 with TRBJ1-2; D perhaps matches TRBD1 (5 bases). The germline V gene encodes CDR1 SGHAT and CDR2 FQNNGV. Trimming cost V 1 base and J 8 bases, with 14 bases left between them. The length of the CDR3 is 14 residues. CDR3 nucleotide sequence: TGTGCCAGCAGCTTAGTGGCAGGGTCAAAGGGCTACACCTTC. As protein: CASSLVAGSKGYTF.

This clonotype appeared a few times. The chain carries TRBV7-9 and TRBJ2-2; the D gene is possibly TRBD1 (6 bases). This CDR3 has 16 amino acids. Germline V lookup: CDR1 SEHNR, CDR2 FQNEAQ (reference sequence). V gave up 4 bases and J gave up 1 base, with 13 bases separating them. This CDR3 is CASSSEQGVNTGELFF. Written as DNA, the CDR3 is TGTGCCAGCAGCTCGGAACAGGGTGTGAACACCGGGGAGCTGTTTTTT.

The chain carries TRBV18 and TRBJ1-4, with D unclear. The CDR3 totals 15 residues. V lost 6 bases and J 6 bases, leaving 17 bases between the germline ends. Germline values: CDR1 KGHSH, CDR2 LQKENI. The DNA of the CDR3 is TGTGCCAGCTCTCCCCGAATAATGGAAGATGAAAAACTGTTTTTT. Its translation is CASSPRIMEDEKLFF.

In its sample, this clonotype was seen a few times. This chain uses TRBV9 with TRBJ2-1; TRBD2 is a possible D gene (6 bases). This CDR3 is built from 13 residues. Trimming took off 0 bases at V and 10 bases at J, with 11 bases between the two ends. CDR1 is SGDLS, CDR2 YYNGEE, per germline. DNA of the CDR3: TGTGCCAGCAGCGTAGGTTTGCGGGGAGAGCAGTTCTTC. It yields the protein CASSVGLRGEQFF.

This clonotype was observed a handful of times. The rearrangement joins TRBV7-9 to TRBJ1-2; 9 bases align to TRBD1. Looked up from germline, CDR1 is SEHNR and CDR2 is FQNEAQ (reference sequence). This CDR3 contains 17 residues. After removal of 3 bases from V and 0 bases from J, the junction contained 8 bases not matched to a gene. The chain's CDR3 is CASSFTRDRASNYGYTF. The DNA for the CDR3 is TGTGCCAGCAGCTTTACCCGGGACAGGGCTTCTAACTATGGCTACACCTTC. Looking up the rest from reference TRBV7-9 and TRBJ1-2 gives the full variable domain: DTGVSQNPRHKITKRGQNVTFRCDPISEHNRLYWYRQTLGQGPEFLTYFQNEAQLEKSRLLSDRFSAERPKGSFSTLEIQRTEQGDSAMYLCASSFTRDRASNYGYTFGSGTRLTVV.

This clonotype counts as medium-sized. The genes are TRBV5-1 and TRBJ2-5; 14 bases fit TRBD2. Germline values: CDR1 SGHRS, CDR2 YFSETQ. This CDR3 spans 16 amino acids. V trimming: 4 bases; J trimming: 5 bases; junction bases outside the gene matches: 7. CDR3 nucleotide sequence: TGCGCCAGCAGCAAGCGACTAGCGGGAGGGCTTGAGACCCAGTACTTC. It yields the protein CASSKRLAGGLETQYF.

The chain carries TRBV4-1 and TRBJ2-5, with TRBD1 matching over 10 bases. The better agreement between TRBJ2-7 and the DNA end casts doubt on the J call. Looked up from germline, CDR1 is MGHRA and CDR2 is YSYEKL. The CDR3 runs to 16 residues. CDR3 coding DNA: TGCGCCAGCAGCCAGTCCGGGACAGGGGCGTTCTACGAGCAGTACTTC. It translates to CASSQSGTGAFYEQYF.

The V and J genes are TRBV7-9 and TRBJ2-7, with D possibly matching TRBD2 (6 bases). The V gene's germline CDR1 is SEHNR and CDR2 FQNEAQ (reference sequence). The V gene lost 4 bases and the J gene lost 2 bases, with 12 bases spanning the gap. The CDR3 is 14 residues long. The CDR3 region is CASSWGDPTYEQYF. The CDR3 DNA follows: TGTGCCAGCAGCTGGGGGGACCCCACCTACGAGCAGTACTTC. The whole variable domain, filled in from reference TRBV7-9 and TRBJ2-7, reads DTGVSQNPRHKITKRGQNVTFRCDPISEHNRLYWYRQTLGQGPEFLTYFQNEAQLEKSRLLSDRFSAERPKGSFSTLEIQRTEQGDSAMYLCASSWGDPTYEQYFGPGTRLTVT.

The chain couples TRBV7-2 to TRBJ1-5; weak D call: TRBD1 (5 bases). The CDR3 loop spans 15 amino acids. The V and J ends lost 4 bases and 2 bases respectively, with 12 bases between them. Per germline, CDR1 SGHTA and CDR2 FQGNSA. This chain's CDR3 is CASSSTIQGNQPQHF. For the CDR3, the DNA is TGTGCCAGCAGCTCTACCATACAGGGCAATCAGCCCCAGCATTTT. Variable domain in full (rest from reference TRBV7-2 and TRBJ1-5): GAGVSQSPSNKVTEKGKDVELRCDPISGHTALYWYRQSLGQGLEFLIYFQGNSAPDKSGLPSDRFSAERTGGSVSTLTIQRTQQEDSAVYLCASSSTIQGNQPQHFGDGTRLSIL.

The chain combines TRBV18 with TRBJ2-2; 8 bases are shared with TRBD2. Germline CDR1 and CDR2: KGHSH and LQKENI. The V gene end was trimmed by 2 bases and the J gene end by 4 bases; junction bases not matched to a gene: 6. The CDR3 is made up of 16 amino acids. CDR3 region: CASSPFSGTATGELFF. In DNA, the CDR3 is TGTGCCAGCTCACCATTTAGCGGGACTGCCACCGGGGAGCTGTTTTTT.

This clonotype showed up just a few times. CDR3 bases: TGTGCCAGCAGCTTCGGGGCTAGGGCAGATACGCAGTATTTT. Translating it yields CASSFGARADTQYF. The chain employs TRBV7-2 and TRBJ2-3; D may match TRBD1 or TRBD2 (5 bases each). This CDR3 spans 14 amino acids. Trimming removed 3 bases from V and 4 bases from J, with 11 bases in between. Germline CDR1 is SGHTA and CDR2 is FQGNSA.

This clonotype has more than one count but fewer than ten. The chain recombines TRBV6-2 or TRBV6-3 with TRBJ1-6; D gene ambiguous. The germline V and J ends were trimmed by 5 bases and 5 bases, with 10 bases remaining between them. CDR3 length: 14 residues. CDR1 is MNHEY and CDR2 is SVGEGT in the germline V gene. Here the CDR3 reads CASSPVRDNSPLHF. The CDR3 region has the DNA TGTGCCAGCAGTCCAGTGCGAGATAATTCACCCCTCCACTTT.